Shown below are 13 T cell receptor beta chains from a single sample sequenced in a study of cytomegalovirus exposure and HLA in healthy donors. PCR was performed using 60 Vbeta and 13 Jbeta primers. TCRdb's table, derived via immunoSEQ multiplex PCR, lists solely in-frame clones and lacks some. This repertoire shows more than 110,000 clones, 70% found once; its top ten account for roughly 1.9%. The sample comprised PBMCs. Source of these receptors: a woman aged 55 to 70 in good health and CMV-seropositive.

This clone was seen more than once but under ten times. The rearrangement links TRBV5-5 to TRBJ2-1; the match to TRBD2 covers 8 bases. J lost 1 base, V lost 1 base, and 7 bases had no gene match. CDR1 and CDR2 (germline): SGHKS, YYEKEE (reference sequence). This CDR3 spans 17 amino acids. The CDR3 sequence: CASSLTGAGASYNEQFF. Here the CDR3 DNA reads TGTGCCAGCAGCTTGACAGGAGCGGGAGCATCCTACAATGAGCAGTTCTTC.

V and J are TRBV7-3 and TRBJ2-7; 12 bases are shared with TRBD2. Germline V gives CDR1 SGHTA, CDR2 FQGTGA. Trimming cost V 5 bases and J 3 bases; bases outside gene matches: 2. The length of the CDR3 is 14 residues. CDR3 DNA: TGTGCCAGCAGCCTAGCGGGAGGGAACTACGAGCAGTACTTC. As protein: CASSLAGGNYEQYF.

The chain joins TRBV6-7 to TRBJ2-2, with 8 bases fitting TRBD1. TRBV6-7 is an ORF, and what it does is uncertain. CDR3 length: 13 residues. The trim removed 10 bases at V and 4 bases at J, leaving 5 bases unmatched. In nucleotides, the CDR3 is TGTGCCACCCTAGGACAGGGCACCGGGGAGCTGTTTTTT. Protein sequence: CATLGQGTGELFF.

This clone was seen a single time. The chain joins TRBV7-8 to TRBJ1-2, with D unresolved. Germline CDR1 reads SGHVS; CDR2 reads FQNEAQ. There are 14 residues in the CDR3. Trimming removed 4 bases from V and 4 bases from J, with 13 bases in between. The CDR3 sequence is CASSSPNRGYGYTF. CDR3 nucleotides: TGTGCCAGCAGCTCCCCAAACCGGGGCTATGGCTACACCTTC.

This chain uses TRBV28 with TRBJ2-7; unclear D gene. CDR1 is MDHEN and CDR2 is SYDVKM in the germline V gene. This CDR3 contains 12 residues. V was clipped by 5 bases and J by 5 bases, with 10 bases between them. CDR3 nucleotides: TGTGCCAGCAGTCAATTGCGCGACGAGCAGTACTTC. Residues: CASSQLRDEQYF.

The chain has TRBV18 and TRBJ1-1; unclear D gene. Germline V gene sequence: CDR1 KGHSH, CDR2 LQKENI. This CDR3 contains 13 residues. The V end lost 2 bases, the J end lost 7 bases, and 11 bases lay between the germline ends. The CDR3 DNA reads as TGTGCCAGCTCACCAGGGCTTTCCGGTGAAGCTTTCTTT. The encoded protein is CASSPGLSGEAFF.

The CDR3 reads CASSEQGGEKLFF. The CDR3 bases are TGTGCCAGCAGTGAGCAGGGGGGAGAAAAACTGTTTTTT. This chain joins TRBV25-1 and TRBJ1-4; TRBD1 matches 7 bases. The germline V gene has CDR1 MGHDK and CDR2 SYGVNS. There are 13 residues in the CDR3. V was pared by 3 bases and J by 8 bases, with 3 bases of the junction left unmatched.

This clone was observed a handful of times. Relative to the germline gene, one junction end is altered; a read error may explain this. The chain carries TRBV7-9 and TRBJ1-2; D unresolved. Germline V gene sequence: CDR1 SEHNR, CDR2 FQNEAQ (reference sequence). This CDR3 has 12 amino acids. The CDR3 loop is CSSSPQDYGYTF. CDR3 bases: TGTTCCAGCAGCCCCCAGGACTATGGCTACACCTTC.

This clone was picked up a small number of times. The chain carries TRBV6-1 and TRBJ2-1; 7 bases align to TRBD2. The V gene's germline CDR1 is MNHNS and CDR2 SASEGT. V lost 7 bases to trimming and J lost 2 bases; unmatched junction nucleotides: 8. The CDR3 runs to 15 residues. The CDR3 protein is CASMIREVAYNEQFF. CDR3 in DNA: TGTGCCAGCATGATACGGGAGGTAGCCTACAATGAGCAGTTCTTC.

The rearrangement joins TRBV2 to TRBJ1-1; TRBD1 agrees at 7 bases. Looked up from germline, CDR1 is SNHLY and CDR2 is FYNNEI. After removal of 4 bases from V and 1 base from J, the junction contained 3 bases not matched to a gene. The CDR3 extends over 14 amino acids. CDR3 residues: CASSGTGTNTEAFF. The CDR3 DNA sequence: TGTGCCAGCAGTGGGACAGGAACGAACACTGAAGCTTTCTTT.

V and J are TRBV18 and TRBJ1-1; D possibly corresponds to TRBD1 (6 bases). From germline, CDR1 is KGHSH and CDR2 LQKENI. Deletions cut 4 bases from V and 5 bases from J, with 8 bases between. The CDR3 totals 12 residues. The chain's CDR3 is CASSQDRTEAFF. In DNA, the CDR3 is TGTGCCAGCTCACAAGACAGGACTGAAGCTTTCTTT.

There are a few counts of this clone. The chain recombines TRBV2 with TRBJ1-1, with D perhaps TRBD1 (6 bases). The CDR3 totals 14 residues. Per the germline V gene, CDR1 is SNHLY and CDR2 is FYNNEI. Trimming stripped 5 bases from V and 0 bases from J, with 10 bases between. DNA of the CDR3: TGTGCCAGCAGTTTACAGGGCATGAACACTGAAGCTTTCTTT. Translated, it gives CASSLQGMNTEAFF.

The chain uses TRBV6-1 and TRBJ2-1; D is perhaps TRBD2 (6 bases). CDR1 is MNHNS and CDR2 is SASEGT in the germline V gene. The CDR3 sequence is 14 residues long. V was cut by 7 bases and J by 4 bases, with 14 bases left in between. The CDR3 bases are TGTGCCAGCAATATGGGCGGGACGTACAATGAGCAGTTCTTC. This codes for CASNMGGTYNEQFF.